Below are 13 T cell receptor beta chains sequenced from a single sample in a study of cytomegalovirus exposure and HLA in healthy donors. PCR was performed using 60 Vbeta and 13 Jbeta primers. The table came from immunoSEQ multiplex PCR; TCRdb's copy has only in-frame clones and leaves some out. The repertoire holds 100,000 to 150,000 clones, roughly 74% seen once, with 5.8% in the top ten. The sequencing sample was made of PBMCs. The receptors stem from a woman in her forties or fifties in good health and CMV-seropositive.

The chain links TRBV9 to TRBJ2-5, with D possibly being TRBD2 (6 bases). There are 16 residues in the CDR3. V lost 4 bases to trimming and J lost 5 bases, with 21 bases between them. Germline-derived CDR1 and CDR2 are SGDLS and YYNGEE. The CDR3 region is CASSTGTPVPGETQYF. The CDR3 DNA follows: TGTGCCAGCAGCACGGGGACTCCCGTACCAGGGGAGACCCAGTACTTC.

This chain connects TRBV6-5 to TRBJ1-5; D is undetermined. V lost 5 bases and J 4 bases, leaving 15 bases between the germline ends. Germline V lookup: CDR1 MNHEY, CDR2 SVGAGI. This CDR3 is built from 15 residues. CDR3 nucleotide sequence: TGTGCCAGCAGTCGGCTTGGTGTCGGGAATCAGCCCCAGCATTTT. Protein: CASSRLGVGNQPQHF.

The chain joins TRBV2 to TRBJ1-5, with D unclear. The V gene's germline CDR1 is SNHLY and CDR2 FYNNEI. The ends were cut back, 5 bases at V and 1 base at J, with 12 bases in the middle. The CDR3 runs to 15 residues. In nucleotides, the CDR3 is TGTGCCAGCAGTCGGGATGCGGGGAGCAATCAGCCCCAGCATTTT. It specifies CASSRDAGSNQPQHF. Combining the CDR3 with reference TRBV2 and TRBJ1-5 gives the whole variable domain EPEVTQTPSHQVTQMGQEVILRCVPISNHLYFYWYRQILGQKVEFLVSFYNNEISEKSEIFDDQFSVERPDGSNFTLKIRSTKLEDSAMYFCASSRDAGSNQPQHFGDGTRLSIL.

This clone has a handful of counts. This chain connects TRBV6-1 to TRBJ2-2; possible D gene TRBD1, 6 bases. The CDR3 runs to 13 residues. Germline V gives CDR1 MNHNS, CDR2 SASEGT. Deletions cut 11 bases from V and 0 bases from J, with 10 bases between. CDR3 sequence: CARQDSNTGELFF. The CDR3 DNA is TGTGCCCGACAGGACTCGAACACCGGGGAGCTGTTTTTT.

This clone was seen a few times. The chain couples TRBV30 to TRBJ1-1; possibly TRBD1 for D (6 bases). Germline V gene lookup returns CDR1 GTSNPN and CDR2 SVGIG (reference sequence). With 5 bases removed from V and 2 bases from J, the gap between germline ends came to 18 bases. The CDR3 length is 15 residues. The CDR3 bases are TGTGCCTGGGCCCCGGGACACCCGCCTAACACTGAAGCTTTCTTT. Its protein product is CAWAPGHPPNTEAFF.

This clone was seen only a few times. The CDR3 DNA reads as TGTGCCAGCAGCTTGACTGTCGGGGAGCTGTTTTTT. Translation gives CASSLTVGELFF. The gene calls are TRBV5-6 and TRBJ2-2; D unresolved. V was trimmed by 1 base and J by 7 bases, leaving 5 bases between them. The CDR3 loop spans 12 amino acids. CDR1 is SGHDT, CDR2 YYEEEE, per germline.

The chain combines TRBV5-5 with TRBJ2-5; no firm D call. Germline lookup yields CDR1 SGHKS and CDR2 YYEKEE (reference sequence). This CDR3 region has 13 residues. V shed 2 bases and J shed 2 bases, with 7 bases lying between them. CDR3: CASSFAGQETQYF. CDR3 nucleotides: TGTGCCAGCAGCTTCGCAGGTCAAGAGACCCAGTACTTC.

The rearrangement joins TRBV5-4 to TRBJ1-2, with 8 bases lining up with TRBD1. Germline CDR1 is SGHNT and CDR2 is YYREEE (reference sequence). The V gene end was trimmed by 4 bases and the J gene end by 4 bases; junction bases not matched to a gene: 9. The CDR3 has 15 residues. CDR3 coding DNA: TGTGCCAGCAGCCCGATCGACAGGGGAGGCTATGGCTACACCTTC. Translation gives CASSPIDRGGYGYTF.

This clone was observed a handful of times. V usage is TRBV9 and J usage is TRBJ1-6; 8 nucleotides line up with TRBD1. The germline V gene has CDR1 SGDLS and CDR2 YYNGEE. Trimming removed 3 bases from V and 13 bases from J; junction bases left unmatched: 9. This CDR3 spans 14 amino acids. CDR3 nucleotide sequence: TGTGCCAGCAGCGACAGGGGGGATGGTCGGCCCCTCCACTTT. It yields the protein CASSDRGDGRPLHF.

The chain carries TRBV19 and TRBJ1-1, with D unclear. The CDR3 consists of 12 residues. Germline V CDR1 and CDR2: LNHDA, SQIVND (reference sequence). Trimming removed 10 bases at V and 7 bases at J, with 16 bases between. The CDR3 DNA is TGTGCCACCACTAGATTAGGCCATGAAGCTTTCTTT. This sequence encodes CATTRLGHEAFF. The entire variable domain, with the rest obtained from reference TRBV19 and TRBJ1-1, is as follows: DGGITQSPKYLFRKEGQNVTLSCEQNLNHDAMYWYRQDPGQGLRLIYYSQIVNDFQKGDIAEGYSVSREKKESFPLTVTSAQKNPTAFYLCATTRLGHEAFFGQGTRLTVV.

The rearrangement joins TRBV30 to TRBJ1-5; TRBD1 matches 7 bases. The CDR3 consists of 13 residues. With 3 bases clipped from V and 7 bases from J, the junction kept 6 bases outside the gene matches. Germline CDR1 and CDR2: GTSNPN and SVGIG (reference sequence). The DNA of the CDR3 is TGTGCCTGGAGCGCGGGACAGCAGCAGCCCCAGCATTTT. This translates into CAWSAGQQQPQHF.

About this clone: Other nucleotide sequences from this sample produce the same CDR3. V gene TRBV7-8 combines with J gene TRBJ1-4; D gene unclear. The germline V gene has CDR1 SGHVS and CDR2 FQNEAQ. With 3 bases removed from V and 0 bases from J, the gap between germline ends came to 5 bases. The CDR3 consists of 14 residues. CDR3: CASSFFATNEKLFF. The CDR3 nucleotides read TGTGCCAGCAGCTTCTTTGCAACTAATGAAAAACTGTTTTTT.

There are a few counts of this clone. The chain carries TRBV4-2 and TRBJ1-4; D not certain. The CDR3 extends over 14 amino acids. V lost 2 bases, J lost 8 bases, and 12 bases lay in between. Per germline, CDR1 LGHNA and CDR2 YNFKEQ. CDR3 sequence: CASSQSWVREKLFF. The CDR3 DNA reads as TGTGCCAGCAGCCAATCGTGGGTCAGGGAAAAACTGTTTTTT.